This entry lists 8 T cell receptor beta chains sequenced from one sample in a study of blood T cell repertoires in COVID-19. TCRdb keeps only in-frame clones here, not all; method: immunoSEQ multiplex PCR. The sample lists roughly 51,000 clones, roughly 87% occurring once. The material sequenced was peripheral blood. The receptors were sampled from a man between 50 and 59 years old with active COVID-19.

V gene TRBV6-5 combines with J gene TRBJ2-7, with D perhaps TRBD2 (5 bases). Trimming took 8 bases from V and 3 from J, leaving 11 bases between them. Per germline, CDR1 MNHEY and CDR2 SVGAGI. CDR3 length: 12 residues. The CDR3 here is CASGGSGYEQYF. The CDR3 DNA sequence: TGTGCCAGCGGCGGGTCCGGCTACGAGCAGTACTTC.

V usage is TRBV12-5 and J usage is TRBJ1-2, with a tentative D call TRBD1 (5 bases). The V gene lost 2 bases and the J gene lost 8 bases, with 9 bases spanning the gap. This CDR3 has 12 residues. The V gene's germline CDR1 is LGHNT and CDR2 FRNRAP. The CDR3 DNA sequence: TGTGCTAGTGGTTTGAAGGGGCACGGCTACACCTTC. Protein sequence: CASGLKGHGYTF.

The chain couples TRBV7-8 to TRBJ1-1, with D maybe TRBD1 (5 bases). The CDR3 sequence is 11 residues long. Per germline, CDR1 SGHVS and CDR2 FQNEAQ. The V end was cut by 2 bases, the J end by 10 bases, with 8 bases between. The DNA for the CDR3 is TGTGCCAGCAGCTTACCAGGGCGAGCTTTCTTT. It encodes CASSLPGRAFF.

This clone was seen only a few times. The V call is TRBV7-9, the J call TRBJ1-4; maybe TRBD1 (6 bases). Per the germline V gene, CDR1 is SEHNR and CDR2 is FQNEAQ (reference sequence). There are 13 residues in the CDR3. V was trimmed by 5 bases and J by 5 bases, leaving 9 bases between them. CDR3 DNA: TGTGCCAGCAGCCCTAGGGGGAATGAAAAACTGTTTTTT. Translating gives CASSPRGNEKLFF.

This chain uses TRBV6-5 with TRBJ1-6; no firm D call. CDR1 and CDR2 (germline): MNHEY, SVGAGI. Between the trimmed V and J ends, which lost 6 bases and 7 bases, there was a span of 7 bases. The CDR3 has 12 amino acids. The CDR3 DNA is TGTGCCAGCAGGGCGGAGAATTCACCCCTCCACTTT. Its protein is CASRAENSPLHF.

The table lists this clone with a count of one. CDR3 nucleotide sequence: TGTGCCAGCAGCTCGGGGATAACTAGCGACTTAAGAGATACGCAGTATTTT. Its translation: CASSSGITSDLRDTQYF. The chain employs TRBV11-2 and TRBJ2-3; 7 bases map to TRBD2. V dropped 4 bases and J dropped 5; count of bases not matched to a gene: 15. The CDR3 runs 17 residues. CDR1 is SGHAT and CDR2 is FQNNGV in the germline V gene.

The chain links TRBV7-9 to TRBJ2-2; D perhaps matches TRBD1 (5 bases). V was pared by 1 base and J by 0 bases, with 6 bases between. The CDR3 is 15 amino acids. Per germline, CDR1 SEHNR and CDR2 FQNEAQ (reference sequence). The CDR3 DNA is TGTGCCAGCAGCTTAGGGACAACGAACACCGGGGAGCTGTTTTTT. It encodes CASSLGTTNTGELFF.

This clone was picked up a small number of times. This chain connects TRBV21-1 to TRBJ1-5. TRBV21-1 is noted as a pseudogene. The CDR3 is 12 amino acids. CDR3 nucleotide sequence: TGTGCCAGCAGCAGGAACATTGGAGCCCAGCATTTT. This gives the protein CASSRNIGAQHF.